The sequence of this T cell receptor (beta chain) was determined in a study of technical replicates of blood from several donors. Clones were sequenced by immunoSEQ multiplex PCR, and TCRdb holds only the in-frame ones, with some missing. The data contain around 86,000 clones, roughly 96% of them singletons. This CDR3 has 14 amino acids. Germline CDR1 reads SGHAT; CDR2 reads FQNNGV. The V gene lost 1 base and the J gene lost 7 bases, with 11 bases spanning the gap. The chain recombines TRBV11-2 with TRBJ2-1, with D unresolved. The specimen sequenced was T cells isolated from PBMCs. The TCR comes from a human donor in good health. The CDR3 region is CASSLVKRRNEQFF. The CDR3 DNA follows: TGTGCCAGCAGCTTAGTGAAACGTCGGAATGAGCAGTTCTTC.